This TCR beta chain was recovered during a study of graft-versus-host responses after intestinal transplantation. Whole-study findings and limits: Subjects displaying graft-donor T cell macrochimerism possessed elevated graft-versus-host to host-versus-graft clonal ratios inside allografts.

The junction had 14 bases not matched to a gene; V was cut back by 6 bases and J by 5 bases. This CDR3 has 17 residues. From germline, CDR1 is SGHNT and CDR2 YYREEE (reference sequence). The protocol was immunoSEQ multiplex PCR, while the TCRdb copy is restricted to in-frame clones and leaves out a portion. The table has about 85,000 clones, 80% to 85% seen once; the top ten hold 0.83%. Worth noting for this clone: As yet, its antigen is unknown.

The specimen comprised unstimulated CD4+ T cells sorted from spleen or lymph node cells, sampled before intestinal transplant. The chain joins TRBV5-4 to TRBJ2-2; 9 positions agree with TRBD1. The clonotype originates from a human donor who received an intestinal transplant. CDR3 bases: TGTGCCAGCACTAGATCGGACAGGGGCTTTAATACCGGGGAGCTGTTTTTT. Its translation is CASTRSDRGFNTGELFF.